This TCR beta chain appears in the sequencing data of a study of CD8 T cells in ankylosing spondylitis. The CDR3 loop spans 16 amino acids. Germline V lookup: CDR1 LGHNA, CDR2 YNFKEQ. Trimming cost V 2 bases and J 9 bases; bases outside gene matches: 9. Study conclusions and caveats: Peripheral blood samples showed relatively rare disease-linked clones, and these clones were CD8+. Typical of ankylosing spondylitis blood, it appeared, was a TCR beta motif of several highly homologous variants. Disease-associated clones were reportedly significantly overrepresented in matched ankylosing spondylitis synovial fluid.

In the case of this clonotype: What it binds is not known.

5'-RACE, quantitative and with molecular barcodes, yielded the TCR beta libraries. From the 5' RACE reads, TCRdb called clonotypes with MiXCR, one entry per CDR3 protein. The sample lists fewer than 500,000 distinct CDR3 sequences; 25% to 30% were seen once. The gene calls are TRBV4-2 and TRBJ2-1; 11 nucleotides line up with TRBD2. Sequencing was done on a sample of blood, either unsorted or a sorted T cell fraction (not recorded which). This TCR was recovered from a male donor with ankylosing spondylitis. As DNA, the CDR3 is TGTGCCAGCAGCCAACTACTAGCGGGAGAAGGTAGTGAGCAGTTCTTC. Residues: CASSQLLAGEGSEQFF.